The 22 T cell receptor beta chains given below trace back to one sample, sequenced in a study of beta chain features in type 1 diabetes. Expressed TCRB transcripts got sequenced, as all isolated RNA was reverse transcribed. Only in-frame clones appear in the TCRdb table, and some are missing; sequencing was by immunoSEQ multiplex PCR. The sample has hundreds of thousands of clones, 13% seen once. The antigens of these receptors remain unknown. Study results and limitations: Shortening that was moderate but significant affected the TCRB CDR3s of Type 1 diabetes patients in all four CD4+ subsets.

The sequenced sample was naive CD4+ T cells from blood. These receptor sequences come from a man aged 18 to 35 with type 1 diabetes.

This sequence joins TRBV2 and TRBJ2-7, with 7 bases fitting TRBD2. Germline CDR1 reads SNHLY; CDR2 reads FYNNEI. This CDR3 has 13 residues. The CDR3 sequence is CASSGEGGYEQYF. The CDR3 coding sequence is TGTGCTTCGAGCGGGGAGGGTGGCTACGAGCAGTACTTC. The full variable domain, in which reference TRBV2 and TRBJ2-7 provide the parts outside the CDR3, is EPEVTQTPSHQVTQMGQEVILRCVPISNHLYFYWYRQILGQKVEFLVSFYNNEISEKSEIFDDQFSVERPDGSNFTLKIRSTKLEDSAMYFCASSGEGGYEQYFGPGTRLTVT.

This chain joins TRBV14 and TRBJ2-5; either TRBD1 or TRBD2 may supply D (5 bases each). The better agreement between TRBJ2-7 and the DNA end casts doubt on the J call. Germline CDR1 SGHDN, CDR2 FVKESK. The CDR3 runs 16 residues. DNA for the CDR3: TGTGCCAGCAGCCAAGGAGGGGCCCAAGCGTCCTACGAGCAGTACTTC. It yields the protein CASSQGGAQASYEQYF.

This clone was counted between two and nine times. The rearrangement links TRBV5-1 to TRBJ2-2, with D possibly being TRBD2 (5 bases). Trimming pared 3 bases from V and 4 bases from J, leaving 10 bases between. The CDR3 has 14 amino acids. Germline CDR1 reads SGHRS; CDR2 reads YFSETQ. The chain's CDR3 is CASSSPGSTGELFF. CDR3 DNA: TGCGCCAGCAGCTCCCCGGGGTCCACCGGGGAGCTGTTTTTT.

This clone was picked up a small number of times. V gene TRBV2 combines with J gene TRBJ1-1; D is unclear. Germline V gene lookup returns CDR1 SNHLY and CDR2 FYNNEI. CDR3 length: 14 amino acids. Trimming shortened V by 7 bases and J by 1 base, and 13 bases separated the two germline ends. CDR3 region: CASNPRVGNTEAFF. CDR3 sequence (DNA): TGTGCCAGCAACCCTAGGGTGGGGAACACTGAAGCTTTCTTT.

This CDR3 reads CASSEARYEQYF. DNA of the CDR3: TGTGCCAGCAGTGAAGCACGCTACGAGCAGTACTTC. The rearrangement uses TRBV6-1 and TRBJ2-7, with no clear D. Germline-derived CDR1 and CDR2 are MNHNS and SASEGT. V lost 0 bases and J 3 bases, leaving 3 bases between the germline ends. The CDR3 contains 12 residues.

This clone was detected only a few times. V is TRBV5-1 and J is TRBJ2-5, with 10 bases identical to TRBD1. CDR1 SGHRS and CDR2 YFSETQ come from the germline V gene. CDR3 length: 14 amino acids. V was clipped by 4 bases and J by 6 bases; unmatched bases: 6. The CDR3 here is CASSTGQGPKTQYF. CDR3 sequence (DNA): TGCGCCAGCAGCACGGGACAGGGGCCCAAGACCCAGTACTTC.

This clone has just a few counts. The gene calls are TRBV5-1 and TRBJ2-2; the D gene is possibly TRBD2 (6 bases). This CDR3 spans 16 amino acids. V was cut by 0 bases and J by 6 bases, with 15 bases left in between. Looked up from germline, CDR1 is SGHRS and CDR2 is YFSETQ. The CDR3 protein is CASSLELSGGAGELFF. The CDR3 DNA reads TGCGCCAGCAGCTTGGAATTGTCCGGAGGGGCCGGGGAGCTGTTTTTT.

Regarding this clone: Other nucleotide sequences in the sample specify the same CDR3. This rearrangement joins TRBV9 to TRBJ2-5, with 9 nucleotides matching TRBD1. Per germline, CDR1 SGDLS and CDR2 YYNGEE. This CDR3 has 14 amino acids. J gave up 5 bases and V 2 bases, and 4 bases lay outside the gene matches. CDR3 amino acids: CASSVDRGRETQYF. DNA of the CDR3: TGTGCCAGCAGCGTGGACAGGGGCAGGGAGACCCAGTACTTC.

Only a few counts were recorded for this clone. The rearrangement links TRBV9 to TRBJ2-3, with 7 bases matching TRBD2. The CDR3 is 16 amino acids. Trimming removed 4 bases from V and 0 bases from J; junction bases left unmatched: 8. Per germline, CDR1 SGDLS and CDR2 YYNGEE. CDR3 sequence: CASSPAGTISTDTQYF. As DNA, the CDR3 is TGTGCCAGCAGCCCCGCCGGGACTATAAGCACAGATACGCAGTATTTT.

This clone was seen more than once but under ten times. The CDR3 region is CASSTGYEQYF. The CDR3 region has the DNA TGTGCCAGCAGCACGGGGTACGAGCAGTACTTC. The gene calls are TRBV7-3 and TRBJ2-7; maybe TRBD2 (5 bases). V gave up 5 bases and J gave up 4 bases, with 6 bases separating them. Germline CDR1 reads SGHTA; CDR2 reads FQGTGA. There are 11 residues in the CDR3.

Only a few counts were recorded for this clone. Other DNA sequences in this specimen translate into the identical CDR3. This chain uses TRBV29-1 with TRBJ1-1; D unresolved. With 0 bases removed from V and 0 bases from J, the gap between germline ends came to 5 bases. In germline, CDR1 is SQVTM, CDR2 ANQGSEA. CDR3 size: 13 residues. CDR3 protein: CSVEDQMNTEAFF. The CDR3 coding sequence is TGCAGCGTTGAAGATCAAATGAACACTGAAGCTTTCTTT.

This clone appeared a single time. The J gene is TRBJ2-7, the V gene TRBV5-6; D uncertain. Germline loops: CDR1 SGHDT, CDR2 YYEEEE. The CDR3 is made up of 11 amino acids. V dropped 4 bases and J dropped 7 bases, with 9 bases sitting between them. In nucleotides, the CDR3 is TGTGCCAGCAGCCGACGGACGGAGCAGTACTTC. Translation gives CASSRRTEQYF.

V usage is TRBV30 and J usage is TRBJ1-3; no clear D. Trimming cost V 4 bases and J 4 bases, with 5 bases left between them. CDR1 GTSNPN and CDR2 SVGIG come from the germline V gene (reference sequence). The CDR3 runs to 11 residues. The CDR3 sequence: CAWNRGNTIYF. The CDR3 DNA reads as TGTGCCTGGAATAGAGGAAACACCATATATTTT.

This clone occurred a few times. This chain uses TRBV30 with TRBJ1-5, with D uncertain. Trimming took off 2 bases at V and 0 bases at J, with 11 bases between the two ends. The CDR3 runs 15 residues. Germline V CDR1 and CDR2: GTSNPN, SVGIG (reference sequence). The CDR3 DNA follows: TGTGCCTGGAGTTTAGGGCAGGCTAGCAATCAGCCCCAGCATTTT. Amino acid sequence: CAWSLGQASNQPQHF.

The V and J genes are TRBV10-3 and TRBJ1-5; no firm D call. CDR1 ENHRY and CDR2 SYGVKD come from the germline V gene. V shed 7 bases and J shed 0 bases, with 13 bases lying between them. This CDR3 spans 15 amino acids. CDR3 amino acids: CAIKGSPDSNQPQHF. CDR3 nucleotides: TGTGCCATCAAAGGGTCCCCGGATAGCAATCAGCCCCAGCATTTT.

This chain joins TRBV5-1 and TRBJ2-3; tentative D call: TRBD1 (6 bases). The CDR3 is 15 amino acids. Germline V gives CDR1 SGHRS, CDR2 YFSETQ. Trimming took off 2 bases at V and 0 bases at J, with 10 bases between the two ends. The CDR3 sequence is CASSFTQGSTDTQYF. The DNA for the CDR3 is TGCGCCAGCAGCTTCACCCAGGGGAGCACAGATACGCAGTATTTT.

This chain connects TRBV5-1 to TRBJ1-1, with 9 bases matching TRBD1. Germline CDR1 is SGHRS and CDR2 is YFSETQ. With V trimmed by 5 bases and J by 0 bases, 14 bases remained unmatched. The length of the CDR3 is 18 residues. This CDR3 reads CASSIQTGGSTVNTEAFF. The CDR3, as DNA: TGCGCCAGCAGTATACAAACAGGGGGCTCAACCGTGAACACTGAAGCTTTCTTT.

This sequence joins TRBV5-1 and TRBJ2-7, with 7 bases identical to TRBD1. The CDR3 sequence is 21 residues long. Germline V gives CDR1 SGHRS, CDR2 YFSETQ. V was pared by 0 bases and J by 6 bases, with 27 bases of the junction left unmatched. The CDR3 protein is CASSLGDRDNLRALLAREQYF. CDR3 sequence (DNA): TGCGCCAGCAGCTTGGGGGACAGAGATAATCTACGAGCATTATTGGCCCGCGAGCAGTACTTC.

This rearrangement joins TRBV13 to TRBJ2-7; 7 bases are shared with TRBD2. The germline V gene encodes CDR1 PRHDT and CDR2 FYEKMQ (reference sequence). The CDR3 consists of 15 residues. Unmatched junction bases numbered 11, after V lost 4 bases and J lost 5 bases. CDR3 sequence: CASSSPSGGAHEQYF. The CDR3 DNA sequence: TGTGCCAGCAGCTCCCCGTCGGGGGGTGCCCACGAGCAGTACTTC.

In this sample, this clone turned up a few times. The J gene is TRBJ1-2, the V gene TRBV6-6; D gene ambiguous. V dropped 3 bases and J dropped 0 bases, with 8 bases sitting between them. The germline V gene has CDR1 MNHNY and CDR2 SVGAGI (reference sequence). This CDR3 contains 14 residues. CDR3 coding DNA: TGTGCCAGCAGTTATACCCGAACTAACTATGGCTACACCTTC. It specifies CASSYTRTNYGYTF.

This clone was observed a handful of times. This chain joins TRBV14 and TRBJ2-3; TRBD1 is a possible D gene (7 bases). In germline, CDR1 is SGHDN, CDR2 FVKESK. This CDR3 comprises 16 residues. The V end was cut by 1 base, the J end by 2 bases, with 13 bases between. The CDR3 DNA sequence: TGTGCCAGCAGCCAAGGACAGGGACTTCCCACAGATACGCAGTATTTT. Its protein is CASSQGQGLPTDTQYF.

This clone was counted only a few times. The CDR3 sequence is CATSRDGNYGYTF. CDR3 DNA: TGTGCCACCAGCAGAGATGGGAACTATGGCTACACCTTC. The gene calls are TRBV15 and TRBJ1-2, with D hard to call. CDR1 and CDR2 (germline): LNHNV, YYDKDF (reference sequence). CDR3 length equals 13 residues. Trimming shortened V by 0 bases and J by 2 bases, and 4 bases separated the two germline ends. The whole variable domain, remainder taken from reference TRBV15 and TRBJ1-2, is DAMVIQNPRYQVTQFGKPVTLSCSQTLNHNVMYWYQQKSSQAPKLLFHYYDKDFNNEADTPDNFQSRRPNTSFCFLDIRSPGLGDTAMYLCATSRDGNYGYTFGSGTRLTVV.